Listed below are T cell receptor beta chains from one sample, sequenced in a study of T-cell reconstitution after alpha-beta-depleted transplantation in children. TCRdb passed the PCR reads through MiXCR, listing each CDR3 protein once. The table shows almost 400,000 distinct CDR3 sequences, with around 21% occurring only once. Material: PBMCs from the stem cell graft donor, obtained from the stem cell graft. These receptor sequences come from a human donor who donated a stem cell graft to a child with acute myeloid leukemia. CDR3s include the opening cysteine and the closing phenylalanine or tryptophan. The D gene is left open where the match is weak. A clone size is listed for some rows: how often the clone was seen (once, few, many), or a class if it is expanded.

few	TRBV7-2	TRBJ2-2	.	CASSLVATRNTGELFF	TGTGCCAGCAGCTTAGTTGCGACCCGGAACACCGGGGAGCTGTTTTTT
.	TRBV4-1	TRBJ2-7	.	CASSQADTAYEQYF	TGCGCCAGCAGCCAAGCGGACACCGCCTACGAGCAGTACTTC
few	TRBV29-1	TRBJ2-1	.	CSVVGSESSYNEQFF	TGCAGCGTTGTCGGGAGCGAAAGCTCCTACAATGAGCAGTTCTTC
.	TRBV20-1	TRBJ2-7	TRBD1	CSGSLGGQGSYEQYF	TGCAGTGGTTCCCTCGGAGGACAGGGCTCCTACGAGCAGTACTTC
many	TRBV20-1	TRBJ1-5	.	CSARRGSQPQHF	TGCAGTGCTCGGAGGGGAAGTCAGCCCCAGCATTTT
few	TRBV15	TRBJ2-3	TRBD2	CATSRDISSGRAQYF	TGTGCCACCAGCAGAGATATTTCTAGCGGGAGAGCGCAGTATTTT
few	TRBV5-1	TRBJ1-1	.	CASSLSTGLVGTEAFF	TGCGCCAGCAGCTTGAGTACAGGGTTGGTAGGCACTGAAGCTTTCTTT
few	TRBV10-3	TRBJ2-2	.	CAISESVYGGPNTGELFF	TGTGCCATCAGTGAGTCTGTCTACGGGGGGCCGAACACCGGGGAGCTGTTTTTT
.	TRBV7-3	TRBJ2-1	TRBD1	CASRLGSGGHEQFF	TGTGCCAGCCGCCTAGGTTCAGGGGGCCATGAGCAGTTCTTC
few	TRBV30	TRBJ2-1	.	CAWSVDRNEQFF	TGTGCCTGGAGTGTCGACAGGAATGAGCAGTTCTTC
.	TRBV28	TRBJ2-3	TRBD1	CASSQGDRGVADTQYF	TGTGCCAGCAGCCAAGGGGACAGGGGTGTAGCAGATACGCAGTATTTT
.	TRBV29-1	TRBJ2-7	.	CSVEGTLTYEQYF	TGCAGCGTTGAGGGGACCCTTACCTACGAGCAGTACTTC
few	TRBV6-1	TRBJ2-3	TRBD2	CASSGRIGGRATDTQYF	TGTGCCAGCAGTGGCCGGATTGGCGGGAGGGCCACAGATACGCAGTATTTT
few	TRBV29-1	TRBJ2-5	.	CSVEGRTLQETQYF	TGCAGCGTTGAAGGGAGGACCCTACAAGAGACCCAGTACTTC
.	TRBV12-3/TRBV12-4	TRBJ2-7	.	CASSLATSLGEQYF	TGTGCCAGCAGTTTAGCAACTAGCCTTGGCGAGCAGTACTTC
many	TRBV10-3	TRBJ2-1	TRBD1	CAISEDRASSNEQFF	TGTGCCATCAGCGAAGACAGGGCGTCGTCCAATGAGCAGTTCTTC
.	TRBV12-3/TRBV12-4	TRBJ2-7	.	CASTADGYYEQYF	TGTGCCAGCACCGCGGACGGTTACTACGAGCAGTACTTC
.	TRBV7-8	TRBJ2-1	.	CASSLADYGSYNEQFF	TGTGCCAGCAGCTTAGCTGACTACGGCTCCTACAATGAGCAGTTCTTC
.	TRBV7-8	TRBJ2-1	TRBD2	CASSLGSGSTKPGDEQFF	TGTGCCAGCAGCTTGGGTAGCGGGAGTACCAAACCTGGCGATGAGCAGTTCTTC
many	TRBV20-1	TRBJ2-1	TRBD1	CSARVDRGSYNEQFF	TGCAGTGCTAGAGTGGACAGGGGTTCCTACAATGAGCAGTTCTTC
many	TRBV20-1	TRBJ2-7	.	CSASRTHLYEQYF	TGCAGTGCTAGTCGGACCCACCTTTACGAGCAGTACTTC
.	TRBV19	TRBJ2-5	TRBD1	CASHKTGDGETQYF	TGTGCCAGCCACAAAACAGGGGATGGGGAGACCCAGTACTTC
.	TRBV6-5	TRBJ2-6	.	CASSYGLGPSGANVLTF	TGTGCCAGCAGTTACGGGCTGGGGCCCTCTGGGGCCAACGTCCTGACTTTC
.	TRBV20-1	TRBJ2-3	.	CSALDPGADTQYF	TGCAGTGCTCTGGACCCCGGGGCAGATACGCAGTATTTT
few	TRBV13	TRBJ1-2	.	CASSPRDRPYGYTF	TGTGCCAGCAGCCCCCGTGACAGACCCTATGGCTACACCTTC
once	TRBV11-2	TRBJ2-2	.	CASSLVAGAGFGELFF	TGTGCCAGCAGCTTAGTGGCCGGGGCAGGGTTCGGGGAGCTGTTTTTT
.	TRBV4-2	TRBJ2-1	.	CASSQDCGDYNEQFF	TGTGCCAGCAGCCAAGATTGCGGGGACTACAATGAGCAGTTCTTC
few	TRBV27	TRBJ2-3	.	CASSSGPQTQYF	TGTGCCAGCAGTTCCGGGCCCCAGACGCAGTATTTT
.	TRBV20-1	TRBJ1-4	.	CSARPSEKLFF	TGCAGTGCTAGACCGTCTGAAAAACTGTTTTTT
many	TRBV20-1	TRBJ2-1	TRBD2	CSARDAEVAGGREQFF	TGCAGTGCTAGAGATGCGGAGGTAGCGGGAGGACGTGAGCAGTTCTTC
many	TRBV29-1	TRBJ2-1	.	CSVDYEQFF	TGCAGCGTTGATTATGAGCAGTTCTTC
few	TRBV13	TRBJ2-1	TRBD1	CASSFGQGNEQFF	TGTGCCAGCAGTTTTGGACAGGGCAATGAGCAGTTCTTC
.	TRBV5-5	TRBJ2-2	TRBD1	CASSLEGTDPGELFF	TGTGCCAGCAGCTTAGAAGGGACAGATCCCGGGGAGCTGTTTTTT
.	TRBV12-3/TRBV12-4	TRBJ2-7	TRBD2	CASSPSGSGYEQYF	TGTGCCAGCAGTCCTAGCGGGAGTGGCTACGAGCAGTACTTC
.	TRBV5-1	TRBJ2-1	.	CASLEGSEQFF	TGCGCCAGCCTAGAGGGTAGTGAGCAGTTCTTC
.	TRBV10-3	TRBJ1-5	TRBD1	CAISGTADNQPQHF	TGTGCCATCAGCGGGACAGCGGACAATCAGCCCCAGCATTTT
few	TRBV12-3/TRBV12-4	TRBJ2-1	TRBD2	CASSLTGGPLNEQFF	TGTGCCAGCAGTTTAACGGGAGGGCCGCTCAATGAGCAGTTCTTC
.	TRBV2	TRBJ2-7	TRBD2	CARTYPGTSGEQYF	TGTGCCAGAACCTACCCCGGGACTAGCGGTGAGCAGTACTTC
few	TRBV4-1	TRBJ2-1	TRBD2	CASSQPTSGRGGEQFF	TGCGCCAGCAGCCAACCGACTAGCGGGAGGGGTGGTGAGCAGTTCTTC
.	TRBV10-2	TRBJ1-1	TRBD1	CASSEDRGSSKYTEAFF	TGCGCCAGCAGTGAGGACAGGGGCTCCTCTAAGTACACTGAAGCTTTCTTT
.	TRBV7-2	TRBJ2-7	TRBD1	CASSLSTERPRGLPSVSYEQYF	TGTGCCAGCAGCTTATCTACCGAAAGACCCAGGGGGCTCCCCTCGGTTTCCTACGAGCAGTACTTC
few	TRBV27	TRBJ2-3	TRBD1	CASNILQGSTDTQYF	TGTGCCAGCAATATACTACAGGGGAGCACAGATACGCAGTATTTT
many	TRBV20-1	TRBJ1-1	.	CSANDLRRLNTEAFF	TGCAGTGCTAATGATCTCAGGCGACTGAACACTGAAGCTTTCTTT
.	TRBV20-1	TRBJ2-1	TRBD2	CSAGGVRRDFYNEQFF	TGCAGTGCTGGGGGGGTGCGGAGAGACTTTTACAATGAGCAGTTCTTC
.	TRBV29-1	TRBJ2-5	TRBD1	CSARARDRETQYF	TGCAGCGCCCGGGCCCGGGACAGGGAGACCCAGTACTTC
.	TRBV9	TRBJ1-4	.	CASSVEGSTGEKLFF	TGTGCCAGCAGCGTAGAGGGCTCCACAGGGGAAAAACTGTTTTTT
.	TRBV27	TRBJ1-5	.	CASSTSSNQPQHF	TGTGCCAGCAGTACCTCGAGCAATCAGCCCCAGCATTTT
.	TRBV7-6	TRBJ2-7	TRBD2	CASSSFSGESYEQYF	TGTGCCAGCAGCTCGTTTAGCGGGGAATCCTACGAGCAGTACTTC
.	TRBV7-2	TRBJ2-5	.	CASSYSGTGETQYF	TGTGCCAGCAGCTACTCCGGGACCGGGGAGACCCAGTACTTC